These T cell receptor beta chains were read from a single sample in a study of patients and donors after allogeneic stem cell transplantation. TCRdb processed the RT-PCR reads anew with MiXCR; each CDR3 protein has one entry. The sample consists of 200,000 to 250,000 distinct CDR3 sequences, 13% to 15% of them appearing once. Sequencing input: blood, either unsorted or a sorted T cell fraction (not recorded which). These receptors originate from a human donor who was either an allogeneic HSCT recipient or a stem cell or donor lymphocyte infusion donor (not recorded which). It is not recorded whose cells these are; they may come from a transplant donor. Both conserved end residues are part of each CDR3.

j_gene: TRBJ2-7; v_gene: TRBV7-7; CDR3aa: CAPNRGAREQYF
j_gene: TRBJ2-3; v_gene: TRBV7-8; CDR3aa: CASSLRDARPDTQYF
j_gene: TRBJ2-7; v_gene: TRBV19; CDR3aa: CASSKRAPNPEQYF
j_gene: TRBJ2-3; v_gene: TRBV5-6; CDR3aa: CASSIGTASTDTQYF
j_gene: TRBJ1-2; v_gene: TRBV12-3/TRBV12-4; CDR3aa: CASSFRGTGYTF
j_gene: TRBJ2-5; v_gene: TRBV11-2; CDR3aa: CASSLLGRGRGETQYF
j_gene: TRBJ2-7; v_gene: TRBV6-2/TRBV6-3; CDR3aa: CASTMGLAGAAEQYF
j_gene: TRBJ2-7; v_gene: TRBV4-3; CDR3aa: CASSQVWNTYEQYF
j_gene: TRBJ2-7; v_gene: TRBV6-1; CDR3aa: CASSEYRAEYEQYF
j_gene: TRBJ1-2; v_gene: TRBV19; CDR3aa: CASSISHGQSGYTF
j_gene: TRBJ2-2; v_gene: TRBV20-1; CDR3aa: CSAIAGGNTVELFF
j_gene: TRBJ1-3; v_gene: TRBV7-8; CDR3aa: CASSFGEPSGNTIYF
j_gene: TRBJ1-1; v_gene: TRBV9; CDR3aa: CASGPGDDTEAFF
j_gene: TRBJ2-3; v_gene: TRBV7-2; CDR3aa: CASSLEPGSDTQYF
j_gene: TRBJ2-3; v_gene: TRBV2; CDR3aa: CASSLSGGITDTQYF
j_gene: TRBJ2-1; v_gene: TRBV29-1; CDR3aa: CSAQGGAGAGYNEQFF
j_gene: TRBJ1-2; v_gene: TRBV2; CDR3aa: CASSLRLRDVNYGYTF
j_gene: TRBJ2-6; v_gene: TRBV24-1; CDR3aa: CATSVGQNSGANVLTF
j_gene: TRBJ2-3; v_gene: TRBV20-1; CDR3aa: CSASLASSTDTQYF
j_gene: TRBJ2-7; v_gene: TRBV7-9; CDR3aa: CASSLGNTYEQYF
j_gene: TRBJ1-2; v_gene: TRBV7-2; CDR3aa: CASSPGGRCTF
j_gene: TRBJ2-3; v_gene: TRBV27; CDR3aa: CASSLRGKGDTQYF
j_gene: TRBJ2-7; v_gene: TRBV29-1; CDR3aa: CSVKEGNEQYF
j_gene: TRBJ2-6; v_gene: TRBV7-2; CDR3aa: CASSSGPAGANVLTF
j_gene: TRBJ1-1; v_gene: TRBV7-2; CDR3aa: CASRVQNTEAFF
j_gene: TRBJ1-3; v_gene: TRBV5-8; CDR3aa: CASSLDSNSGNTIYF
j_gene: TRBJ2-2; v_gene: TRBV12-3/TRBV12-4; CDR3aa: CASSQQGDSGELFF
j_gene: TRBJ2-3; v_gene: TRBV9; CDR3aa: CASSPRQGFSTDTQYF
j_gene: TRBJ2-3; v_gene: TRBV5-1; CDR3aa: CASSLASGFTDTQYF
j_gene: TRBJ2-3; v_gene: TRBV12-3/TRBV12-4; CDR3aa: CASSFWEAGTDTQYF
j_gene: TRBJ1-4; v_gene: TRBV5-1; CDR3aa: CASSLPGTGSEKLFF
j_gene: TRBJ1-2; v_gene: TRBV29-1; CDR3aa: CSVSRVVTENGYTF
j_gene: TRBJ2-5; v_gene: TRBV18; CDR3aa: CASSPSPGIAGVGQETQYF
j_gene: TRBJ2-1; v_gene: TRBV20-1; CDR3aa: CSASNRDTYNEQFF
j_gene: TRBJ1-1; v_gene: TRBV6-1; CDR3aa: CASSDDTGKGFWTEAFF
j_gene: TRBJ1-3; v_gene: TRBV2; CDR3aa: CASSESQENTIYF
j_gene: TRBJ1-5; v_gene: TRBV5-1; CDR3aa: CASSLGTDNQPQHF